Presented here are 17 T cell receptor beta chains from one specimen sequenced in a study of blood T cells in healthy people across ages. Then a second PCR, running roughly 7 to 11 cycles, was carried out with a sample-barcoded 5' primer and a J-beta primer mix. TCRdb re-called the 5' RACE reads with MiXCR, one entry per CDR3 protein. The repertoire includes around 1.7 million distinct CDR3 sequences, approximately 28% of them detected once, and 6.5% to 8.5% sits in the top ten. Sequencing was performed on blood. These receptors all come from a woman in her 30s in good health.

The genes are TRBV29-1 and TRBJ2-2; D not certain. Germline CDR1 is SQVTM and CDR2 is ANQGSEA. The ends were cut back, 3 bases at V and 4 bases at J, with 6 bases in the middle. The CDR3 consists of 12 residues. CDR3 nucleotide sequence: TGCAGCGTTGATCCCGGCACCGGGGAGCTGTTTTTT. Translation: CSVDPGTGELFF.

In its sample, this clonotype was seen a few times. The genes are TRBV9 and TRBJ2-5; D is perhaps TRBD2 (6 bases). Germline V lookup: CDR1 SGDLS, CDR2 YYNGEE. CDR3 length: 15 amino acids. CDR3 sequence: CATRGARAGWETQYF. Written as DNA, the CDR3 is TGTGCTACACGCGGGGCGAGGGCAGGGTGGGAGACCCAGTACTTC.

This clonotype was recorded only once. The junction differs from germline at one of its ends, possibly a read error. The chain links TRBV6-1 to TRBJ1-2, with D unclear. CDR3 length equals 12 residues. The germline V gene encodes CDR1 MNHNS and CDR2 SASEGT. The DNA of the CDR3 is TGTGCCGGCAGTGAAGCAGGAAGGGTCTACACCTTC. Its translation is CAGSEAGRVYTF.

The chain uses TRBV6-5 and TRBJ2-2, with D perhaps matching TRBD1 (6 bases). The CDR3 length is 15 residues. The V gene's germline CDR1 is MNHEY and CDR2 SVGAGI. V lost 2 bases and J 7 bases, leaving 14 bases between the germline ends. The CDR3 DNA is TGTGCCAGCAGTTACGACAGGTCCCGGGGCGGGGAGCTGTTTTTT. Its translation is CASSYDRSRGGELFF.

This rearrangement joins TRBV20-1 to TRBJ2-2, with D hard to call. Between the trimmed V and J ends, which lost 5 bases and 3 bases, there was a span of 13 bases. CDR1 DFQATT and CDR2 SNEGSKA come from the germline V gene (reference sequence). The CDR3 length is 14 residues. The CDR3 sequence: CSAPRSIYTGELFF. CDR3 DNA: TGCAGTGCTCCCCGGTCTATCTACACCGGGGAGCTGTTTTTT.

This clonotype occurred many times. The junction departs from germline at one end; a sequencing error may be responsible. The rearrangement uses TRBV9 and TRBJ1-2; 9 bases line up with TRBD1. Germline V gives CDR1 SGDLS, CDR2 YYNGEE. The CDR3 loop spans 13 amino acids. The CDR3 protein is CASSGDREVGYTF. CDR3 sequence (DNA): TGTGCCAGTAGCGGGGACAGGGAGGTTGGCTACACCTTC.

There are a few counts of this clonotype. This could be a read error, since a much larger clone is one nucleotide away. This sequence joins TRBV12-3 or TRBV12-4 and TRBJ2-7; D ambiguous. The CDR3 spans 13 residues. V was trimmed by 4 bases and J by 7 bases, leaving 14 bases between them. The CDR3 loop reads CASSYINYNEQYF. The CDR3 DNA is TGTGCCAGCAGTTACATAAATTACAATGAGCAGTACTTC.

CDR3 nucleotide sequence: TGTGCCAGCAGCTTAGGGGCCAGACTCTGGGGCCAAGAGACCCAGTACTTC. Translation: CASSLGARLWGQETQYF. The chain carries TRBV11-2 and TRBJ2-5; D is unresolved. The germline V and J ends were trimmed by 1 base and 1 base, with 16 bases remaining between them. The CDR3 has 17 amino acids. The V gene's germline CDR1 is SGHAT and CDR2 FQNNGV.

The chain links TRBV20-1 to TRBJ2-3, with D uncertain. The V end lost 2 bases, the J end lost 5 bases, and 8 bases lay between the germline ends. Germline CDR1 and CDR2: DFQATT and SNEGSKA (reference sequence). The CDR3 sequence is 12 residues long. In DNA, the CDR3 is TGCAGTGCTAGATCGAACTTAGATACGCAGTATTTT. It encodes CSARSNLDTQYF.

The rearrangement uses TRBV30 and TRBJ2-5, with a tentative D call TRBD2 (6 bases). The closer fit of TRBJ2-7 to the DNA end suggests the J call may be wrong. Germline-derived CDR1 and CDR2 are GTSNPN and SVGIG (reference sequence). The CDR3 runs to 13 residues. CDR3 sequence reads: CAWSLGGVYEQYF. DNA for the CDR3: TGTGCCTGGAGTCTTGGCGGGGTCTACGAGCAGTACTTC.

The chain couples TRBV6-1 to TRBJ1-6; possible D gene TRBD1, 6 bases. Trimming stripped 8 bases from V and 10 bases from J, with 24 bases between. Germline CDR1 and CDR2: MNHNS and SASEGT. This CDR3 is 16 amino acids long. CDR3 residues: CASAYGGSPRNSPLHF. CDR3 bases: TGTGCCAGCGCGTACGGGGGCTCGCCCAGAAACTCACCCCTCCACTTT.

The V call is TRBV27, the J call TRBJ2-7, with D perhaps given as TRBD1 or TRBD2 (5 bases each). Deletions cut 5 bases from V and 3 bases from J, with 14 bases between. The CDR3 loop spans 14 amino acids. The germline V gene has CDR1 MNHEY and CDR2 SMNVEV (reference sequence). CDR3 DNA sequence: TGTGCCAGCAGTCGTCGGGACCGAAACTACGAGCAGTACTTC. Translated, it gives CASSRRDRNYEQYF.

The sample holds many counts of this clonotype. The chain is built from TRBV7-2 and TRBJ2-7; D is undetermined. From germline, CDR1 is SGHTA and CDR2 FQGNSA. Trimming cost V 2 bases and J 7 bases, with 12 bases left between them. CDR3 length equals 13 residues. In nucleotides, the CDR3 is TGTGCCAGCAGCTTATGGGATGGGTCGGAGCAGTACTTC. It encodes CASSLWDGSEQYF.

This rearrangement joins TRBV6-6 to TRBJ1-5; 7 nucleotides line up with TRBD1. This CDR3 spans 17 amino acids. V was pared by 5 bases and J by 6 bases, with 16 bases of the junction left unmatched. Germline V lookup: CDR1 MNHNY, CDR2 SVGAGI (reference sequence). CDR3 nucleotide sequence: TGTGCCAGCAGTACCCCGCAGACAGGGTTGAGGGGTCAGCCCCAGCATTTT. Translation gives CASSTPQTGLRGQPQHF.

This clonotype appeared a few times. The chain is built from TRBV6-8 and TRBJ2-7; D gene ambiguous. V was cut by 7 bases and J by 5 bases, with 9 bases left in between. This CDR3 comprises 11 residues. Germline V gene sequence: CDR1 MNHGY, CDR2 SAAAGT. In DNA, the CDR3 is TGTGCCAGCACTCAGAACGACGAGCAGTACTTC. Translating it yields CASTQNDEQYF.

This clonotype was seen a few times. The rearrangement joins TRBV6-2 or TRBV6-3 to TRBJ2-1; TRBD2 aligns across 8 bases. V trimming: 0 bases; J trimming: 5 bases; junction bases outside the gene matches: 3. There are 15 residues in the CDR3. The germline gives CDR1 MNHEY, CDR2 SVGEGT. CDR3 region: CASSYSSGSDNEQFF. The CDR3 bases are TGTGCCAGCAGTTACTCGAGCGGGAGTGACAATGAGCAGTTCTTC.

The V and J genes are TRBV28 and TRBJ2-7, with TRBD2 as a possible D gene (7 bases). V gave up 6 bases and J gave up 6 bases, with 21 bases separating them. CDR3 size: 15 residues. CDR1 and CDR2 from the germline V gene are MDHEN and SYDVKM. The CDR3 here is CASSLAGARGPEQYF. The CDR3 nucleotides are TGTGCCAGCAGCTTGGCGGGGGCCAGAGGACCCGAGCAGTACTTC.